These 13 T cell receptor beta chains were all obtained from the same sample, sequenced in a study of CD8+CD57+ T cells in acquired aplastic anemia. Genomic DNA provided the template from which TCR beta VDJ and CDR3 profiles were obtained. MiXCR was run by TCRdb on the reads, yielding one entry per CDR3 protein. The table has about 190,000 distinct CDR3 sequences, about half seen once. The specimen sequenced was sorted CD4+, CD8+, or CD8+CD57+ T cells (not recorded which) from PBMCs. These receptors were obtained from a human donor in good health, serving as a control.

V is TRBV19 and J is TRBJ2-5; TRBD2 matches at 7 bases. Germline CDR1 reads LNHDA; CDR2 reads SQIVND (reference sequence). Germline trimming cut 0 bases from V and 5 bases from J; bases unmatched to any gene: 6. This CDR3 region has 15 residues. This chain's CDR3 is CASSIDLGGGETQYF. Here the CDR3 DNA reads TGTGCCAGTAGTATAGATCTTGGGGGGGGTGAGACCCAGTACTTC.

As DNA, the CDR3 is TGTGCCAGCAGCGCAGCGGGGGGGAGCACAGATACGCAGTATTTT. Translating gives CASSAAGGSTDTQYF. V usage is TRBV7-9 and J usage is TRBJ2-3; 10 bases map to TRBD2. V lost 5 bases and J lost 0; bases outside the gene matches: 2. Germline V CDR1 and CDR2: SEHNR, FQNEAQ (reference sequence). This CDR3 is 15 amino acids long.

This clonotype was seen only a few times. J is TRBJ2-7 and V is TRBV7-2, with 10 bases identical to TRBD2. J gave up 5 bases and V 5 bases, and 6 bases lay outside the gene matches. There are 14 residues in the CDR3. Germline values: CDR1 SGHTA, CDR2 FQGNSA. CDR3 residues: CASSQSGGAHEQYF. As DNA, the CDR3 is TGTGCCAGCAGCCAGAGCGGGGGGGCCCACGAGCAGTACTTC.

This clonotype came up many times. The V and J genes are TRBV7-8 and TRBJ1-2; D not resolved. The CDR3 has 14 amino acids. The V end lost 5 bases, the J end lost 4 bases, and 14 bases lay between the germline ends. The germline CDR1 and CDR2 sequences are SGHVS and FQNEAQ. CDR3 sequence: CASSNLQTPYGYTF. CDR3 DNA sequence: TGTGCCAGCAGCAACCTGCAAACTCCCTATGGCTACACCTTC.

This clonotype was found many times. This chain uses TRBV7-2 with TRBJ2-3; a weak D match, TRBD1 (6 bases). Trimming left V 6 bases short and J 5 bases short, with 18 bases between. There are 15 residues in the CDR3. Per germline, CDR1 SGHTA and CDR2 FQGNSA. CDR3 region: CASSSQGPLGDTQYF. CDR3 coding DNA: TGTGCCAGCAGTTCACAGGGACCACTAGGAGATACGCAGTATTTT.

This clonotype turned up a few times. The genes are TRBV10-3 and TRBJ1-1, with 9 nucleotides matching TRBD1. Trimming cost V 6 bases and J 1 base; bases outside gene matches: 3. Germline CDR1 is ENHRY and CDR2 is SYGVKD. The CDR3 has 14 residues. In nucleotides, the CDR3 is TGTGCCATCAGGCCGGGACAGGGGAACACTGAAGCTTTCTTT. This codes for CAIRPGQGNTEAFF.

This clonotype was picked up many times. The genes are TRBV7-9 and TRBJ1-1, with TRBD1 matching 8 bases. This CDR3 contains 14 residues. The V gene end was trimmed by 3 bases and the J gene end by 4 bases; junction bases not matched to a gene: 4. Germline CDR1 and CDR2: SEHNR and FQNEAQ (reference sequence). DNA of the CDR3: TGTGCCAGCAGCTTGACAGGGGTTAGCACTGAAGCTTTCTTT. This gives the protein CASSLTGVSTEAFF.

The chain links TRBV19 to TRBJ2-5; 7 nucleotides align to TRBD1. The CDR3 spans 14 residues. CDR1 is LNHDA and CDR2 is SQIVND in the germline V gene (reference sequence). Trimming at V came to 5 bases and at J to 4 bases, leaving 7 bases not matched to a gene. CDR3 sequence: CASSPTGTAETQYF. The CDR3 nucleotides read TGTGCCAGTAGTCCAACCGGGACAGCAGAGACCCAGTACTTC.

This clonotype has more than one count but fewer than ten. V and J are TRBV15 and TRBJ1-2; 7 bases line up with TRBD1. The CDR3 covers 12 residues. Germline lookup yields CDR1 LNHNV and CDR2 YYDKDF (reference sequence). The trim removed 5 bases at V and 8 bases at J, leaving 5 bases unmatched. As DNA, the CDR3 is TGTGCCACCAGCGGACAACAGGGGGGCTACACCTTC. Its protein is CATSGQQGGYTF.

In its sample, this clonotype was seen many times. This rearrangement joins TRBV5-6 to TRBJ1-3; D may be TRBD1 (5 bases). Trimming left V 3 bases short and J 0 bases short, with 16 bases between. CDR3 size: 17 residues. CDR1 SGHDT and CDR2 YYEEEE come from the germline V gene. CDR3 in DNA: TGTGCCAGCAGCTGGGGGGAGCAGGGCAGCTCTGGAAACACCATATATTTT. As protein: CASSWGEQGSSGNTIYF.

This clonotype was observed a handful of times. The CDR3 DNA sequence: TGTGCCAGCAGCTTAGCAGGACAGGGAGGTAATTCACCCCTCCACTTT. Its protein is CASSLAGQGGNSPLHF. The chain couples TRBV7-2 to TRBJ1-6; 8 bases map to TRBD1. J gave up 6 bases and V 0 bases, and 4 bases lay outside the gene matches. The CDR3 consists of 16 residues. CDR1 SGHTA and CDR2 FQGNSA come from the germline V gene.

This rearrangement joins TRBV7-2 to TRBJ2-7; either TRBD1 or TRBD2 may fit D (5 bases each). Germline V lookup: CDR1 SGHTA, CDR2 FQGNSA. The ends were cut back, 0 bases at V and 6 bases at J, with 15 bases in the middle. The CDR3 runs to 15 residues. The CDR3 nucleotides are TGTGCCAGCAGCTTAGCGGGGACCGGGCTTAGCGAGCAGTACTTC. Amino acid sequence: CASSLAGTGLSEQYF.

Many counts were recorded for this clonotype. CDR3 DNA sequence: TGTGCCAGTACCGAACTAGCGGGGGGCCGGAGCTCCTACAATGAGCAGTTCTTC. This translates into CASTELAGGRSSYNEQFF. This chain links TRBV19 with TRBJ2-1; 12 bases are a match to TRBD2. V lost 7 bases, J lost 0 bases, and 10 bases stayed unmatched. Per germline, CDR1 LNHDA and CDR2 SQIVND (reference sequence). The CDR3 is made up of 18 amino acids.